The T cell receptor beta chain described here comes from a study of T cells in Graves' hyperthyroidism and ophthalmopathy. TCR beta CDR3 sequences were amplified from RNA transcripts. The study used the HTBI primer set for a first-round RT-PCR of the TCR CDR3. TCRdb recomputed calls from the multiplex PCR reads with MiXCR, one row per CDR3 protein. Of about 400,000 distinct CDR3 sequences in the sample, under 15% were seen once. The V segment lost 1 base and the J segment 4 bases; nucleotides outside the gene matches: 10. The CDR3 contains 17 residues. Per the germline V gene, CDR1 is MGHRA and CDR2 is YSYEKL. No ophthalmopathy progression within 18 months constituted stable Graves' hyperthyroidism.

The specimen sequenced was blood. J is TRBJ2-1 and V is TRBV4-1; the match to TRBD2 covers 7 bases. The TCR originated in a woman younger than 45 with Graves' hyperthyroidism. In nucleotides, the CDR3 is TGCGCCAGCAGCCAAGGTCCTAGGGCTAGCGGATACAATGAGCAGTTCTTC. This codes for CASSQGPRASGYNEQFF.